One and the same sample provided the 13 T cell receptor beta chains below, sequenced in a study of blood T cells in healthy people across ages. A J-beta primer mix and a sample-barcoded 5' primer were used in a second PCR of roughly 6 to 11 cycles. Each CDR3 protein gets one entry after TCRdb re-called the 5' RACE reads with MiXCR. The sample holds roughly 860,000 distinct CDR3 sequences, roughly 60% seen once. Sample: blood. The receptor source for this set is a young man in good health.

The CDR3 nucleotides are TGTGCCACCAGCAGAGATCGGCCGGGTTGGGAGACCCAGTACTTC. Translated: CATSRDRPGWETQYF. The chain recombines TRBV15 with TRBJ2-5; D is uncertain. CDR1 and CDR2 from the germline V gene are LNHNV and YYDKDF (reference sequence). This CDR3 is built from 15 residues. V was clipped by 0 bases and J by 5 bases, with 13 bases between them.

The chain uses TRBV27 and TRBJ2-7; 8 nucleotides match TRBD1. Germline V gene lookup returns CDR1 MNHEY and CDR2 SMNVEV (reference sequence). The CDR3 contains 14 residues. The J segment lost 7 bases and the V segment lost 8 bases, leaving 13 bases of the junction unmatched. The CDR3: CASATETGAWEQYF. In nucleotides, the CDR3 is TGTGCCAGCGCCACCGAGACAGGGGCTTGGGAGCAGTACTTC.

There are a few counts of this clonotype. This chain links TRBV15 with TRBJ2-4; TRBD1 agrees at 9 bases. The ends lost 3 bases at V and 8 bases at J; junction bases unmatched: 8. The CDR3 loop spans 15 amino acids. From germline, CDR1 is LNHNV and CDR2 YYDKDF (reference sequence). CDR3 sequence (DNA): TGTGCCACCAGCAGGGACAGGGGAATTGCACACATTCAGTACTTC. Its protein is CATSRDRGIAHIQYF.

The chain is built from TRBV9 and TRBJ2-3, with 11 bases aligning to TRBD2. This CDR3 is 16 amino acids long. The trim removed 0 bases at V and 6 bases at J, leaving 6 bases unmatched. The germline gives CDR1 SGDLS, CDR2 YYNGEE. CDR3 sequence (DNA): TGTGCCAGCAGCGTAGTTACTAGCGGGAGCCGCGATACGCAGTATTTT. It codes for CASSVVTSGSRDTQYF. The variable domain in full, completed from reference TRBV9 and TRBJ2-3, reads DSGVTQTPKHLITATGQRVTLRCSPRSGDLSVYWYQQSLDQGLQFLIQYYNGEERAKGNILERFSAQQFPDLHSELNLSSLELGDSALYFCASSVVTSGSRDTQYFGPGTRLTVL.

The V and J genes are TRBV7-2 and TRBJ2-5; no clear D gene. The CDR3 is 16 residues long. Germline values: CDR1 SGHTA, CDR2 FQGNSA. Trimming pared 0 bases from V and 1 base from J, leaving 12 bases between. In DNA, the CDR3 is TGTGCCAGCAGCTTAGCGCAGACACGTTTCCAAGAGACCCAGTACTTC. The encoded protein is CASSLAQTRFQETQYF.

V usage is TRBV25-1 and J usage is TRBJ2-5, with 15 bases matching TRBD2. The CDR3 runs 15 residues. V trimming: 7 bases; J trimming: 5 bases; junction bases outside the gene matches: 5. The germline gives CDR1 MGHDK, CDR2 SYGVNS. Written as DNA, the CDR3 is TGTGCCAGCAAGGGGACTAGCGGGGGGTTGGAGACCCAGTACTTC. Translating gives CASKGTSGGLETQYF.

The J gene is TRBJ2-1, the V gene TRBV15; no clear D gene. The V end lost 1 base, the J end lost 7 bases, and 11 bases lay between the germline ends. There are 14 residues in the CDR3. Germline lookup yields CDR1 LNHNV and CDR2 YYDKDF (reference sequence). CDR3 bases: TGTGCCACCAGCAGAGGTCTGACGGTTAATGAGCAGTTCTTC. Residues: CATSRGLTVNEQFF.

The gene calls are TRBV5-5 and TRBJ2-7; D unresolved. Trimming left V 0 bases short and J 6 bases short, with 10 bases between. This CDR3 has 13 residues. Germline values: CDR1 SGHKS, CDR2 YYEKEE (reference sequence). CDR3 nucleotide sequence: TGTGCCAGCAGCTTGGAAGCCCCTAGCGAGCAGTACTTC. This encodes CASSLEAPSEQYF.

To note about this clonotype: The junction differs from germline at one of its ends, possibly a read error. The V call is TRBV4-3, the J call TRBJ2-1, with TRBD2 identical over 12 bases. CDR1 is LGHNA and CDR2 is YSLEER in the germline V gene. The length of the CDR3 is 16 residues. CDR3 in DNA: TGCGCCAGCACCCAACTAGCGGGGGGTTCGTACAATGAGCAGTTCTTC. Translating gives CASTQLAGGSYNEQFF.

The chain recombines TRBV10-3 with TRBJ2-7; possible D gene TRBD2, 6 bases. CDR3 size: 14 residues. The germline V gene has CDR1 ENHRY and CDR2 SYGVKD. Trimming took 4 bases from V and 4 from J, leaving 14 bases between them. CDR3: CAISGRRDTYEQYF. Written as DNA, the CDR3 is TGTGCCATCAGTGGTCGGAGGGATACTTACGAGCAGTACTTC.

The gene calls are TRBV9 and TRBJ2-1; D possibly corresponds to TRBD2 (5 bases). CDR3 length: 15 amino acids. The V end was cut by 3 bases, the J end by 4 bases, with 14 bases between. Germline CDR1 reads SGDLS; CDR2 reads YYNGEE. Here the CDR3 DNA reads TGTGCCAGCAGCGCCCTAGGACTCGGATACAATGAGCAGTTCTTC. As protein: CASSALGLGYNEQFF.

The chain is built from TRBV12-3 or TRBV12-4 and TRBJ2-7; the D is unclear. CDR3 length equals 13 residues. Trimming removed 3 bases at V and 1 base at J, with 7 bases between. CDR3 coding DNA: TGTGCCAGCAGTTTTATTCCTTCCTACGAGCAGTACTTC. It encodes CASSFIPSYEQYF.

The chain links TRBV6-6 to TRBJ2-5, with D unresolved. CDR3 length equals 15 residues. Germline CDR1 MNHNY, CDR2 SVGAGI (reference sequence). V was trimmed by 4 bases and J by 4 bases, leaving 16 bases between them. CDR3 in DNA: TGTGCCAGCAGTTTCTTAGACTCAGCCGGAGAGACCCAGTACTTC. This sequence encodes CASSFLDSAGETQYF.